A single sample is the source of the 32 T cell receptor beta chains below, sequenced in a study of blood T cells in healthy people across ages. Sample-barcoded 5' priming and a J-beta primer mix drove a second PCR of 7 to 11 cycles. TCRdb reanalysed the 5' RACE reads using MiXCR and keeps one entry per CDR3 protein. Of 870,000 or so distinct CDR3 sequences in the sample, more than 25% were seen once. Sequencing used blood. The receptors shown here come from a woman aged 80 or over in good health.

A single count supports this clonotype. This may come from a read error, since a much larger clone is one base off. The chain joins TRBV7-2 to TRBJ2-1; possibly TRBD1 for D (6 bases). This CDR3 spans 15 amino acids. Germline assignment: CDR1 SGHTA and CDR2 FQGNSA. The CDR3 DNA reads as TGTGCCAGCGGCTTACAGGGATCCCCCTACAATGAGCAGTTCTTC. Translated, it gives CASGLQGSPYNEQFF.

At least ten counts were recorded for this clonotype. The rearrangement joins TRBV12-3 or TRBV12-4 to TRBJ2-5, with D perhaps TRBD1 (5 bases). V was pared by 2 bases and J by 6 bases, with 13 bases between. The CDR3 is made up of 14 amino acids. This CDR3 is CASSLSAGIKTQYF. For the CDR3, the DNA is TGTGCCAGCAGTTTATCGGCAGGGATAAAGACCCAGTACTTC.

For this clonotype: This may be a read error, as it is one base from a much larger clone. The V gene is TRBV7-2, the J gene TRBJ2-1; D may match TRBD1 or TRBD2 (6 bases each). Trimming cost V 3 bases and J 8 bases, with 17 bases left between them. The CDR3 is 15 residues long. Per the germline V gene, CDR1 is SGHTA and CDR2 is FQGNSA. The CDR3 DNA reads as TGTGCCAGCAGCTTTAAGGGGGGTGAATACGATGAGCAGTTCTTC. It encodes CASSFKGGEYDEQFF.

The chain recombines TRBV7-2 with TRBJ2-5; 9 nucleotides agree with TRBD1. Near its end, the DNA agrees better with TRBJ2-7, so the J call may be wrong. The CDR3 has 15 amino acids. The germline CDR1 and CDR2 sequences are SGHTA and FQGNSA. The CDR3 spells CASSLALGQGYEQYF. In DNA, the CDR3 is TGTGCCAGCAGCTTAGCATTGGGACAGGGCTACGAGCAGTACTTC.

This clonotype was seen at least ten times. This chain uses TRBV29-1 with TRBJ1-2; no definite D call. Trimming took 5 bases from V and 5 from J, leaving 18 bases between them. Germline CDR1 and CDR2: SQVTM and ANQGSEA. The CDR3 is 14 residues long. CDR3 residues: CSVHESQPPYGYTF. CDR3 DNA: TGCAGCGTTCATGAGTCACAACCCCCTTATGGCTACACCTTC. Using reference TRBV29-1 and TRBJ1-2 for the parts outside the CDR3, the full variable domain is SAVISQKPSRDICQRGTSLTIQCQVDSQVTMMFWYRQQPGQSLTLIATANQGSEATYESGFVIDKFPISRPNLTFSTLTVSNMSPEDSSIYLCSVHESQPPYGYTFGSGTRLTVV.

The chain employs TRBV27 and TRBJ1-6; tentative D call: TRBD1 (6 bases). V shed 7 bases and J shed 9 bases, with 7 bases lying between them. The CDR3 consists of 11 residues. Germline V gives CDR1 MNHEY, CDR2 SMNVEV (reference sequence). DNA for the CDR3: TGTGCCAGCAAGGGGGGTTCACCCCTCCACTTT. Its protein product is CASKGGSPLHF.

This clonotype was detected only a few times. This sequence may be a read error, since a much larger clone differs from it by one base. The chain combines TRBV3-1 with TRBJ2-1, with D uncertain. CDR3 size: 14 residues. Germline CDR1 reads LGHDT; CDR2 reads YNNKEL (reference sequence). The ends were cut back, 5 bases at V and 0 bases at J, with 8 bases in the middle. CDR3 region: CASSKQSSYNEQFF. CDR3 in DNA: TGTGCCAGCAGCAAACAGAGCTCCTACAATGAGCAGTTCTTC.

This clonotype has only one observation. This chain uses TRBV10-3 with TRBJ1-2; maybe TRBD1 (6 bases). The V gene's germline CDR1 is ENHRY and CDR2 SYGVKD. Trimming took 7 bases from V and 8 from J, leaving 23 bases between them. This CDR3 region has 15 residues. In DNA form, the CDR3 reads TGTGCCATCAATGACCCTGATCGGACAGCCAGAGGCTACACCTTC. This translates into CAINDPDRTARGYTF.

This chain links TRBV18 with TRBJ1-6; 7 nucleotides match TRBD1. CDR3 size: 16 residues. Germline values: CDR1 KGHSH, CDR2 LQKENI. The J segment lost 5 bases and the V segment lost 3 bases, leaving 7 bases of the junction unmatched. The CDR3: CASSPLRQGDNSPLHF. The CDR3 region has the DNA TGTGCCAGCTCACCGCTACGACAGGGAGATAATTCACCCCTCCACTTT.

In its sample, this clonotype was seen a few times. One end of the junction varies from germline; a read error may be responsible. The CDR3 DNA follows: TGCGCCAGCAGCGGTTCTTTCCACGAGCGGTACTTC. As protein: CASSGSFHERYF. V usage is TRBV5-1 and J usage is TRBJ2-7; D gene unclear. This CDR3 region has 12 residues. Germline lookup yields CDR1 SGHRS and CDR2 YFSETQ.

The CDR3 region is CASSVDQERSPLHF. The CDR3 nucleotides read TGTGCCAGCAGCGTAGATCAGGAGCGGTCACCCCTCCACTTT. This chain uses TRBV9 with TRBJ1-6, with no clear D. The CDR3 runs to 14 residues. Between the trimmed V and J ends, which lost 0 bases and 10 bases, there was a span of 11 bases. Germline V gene data show CDR1 as SGDLS and CDR2 as YYNGEE. The whole variable domain, remainder taken from reference TRBV9 and TRBJ1-6, is DSGVTQTPKHLITATGQRVTLRCSPRSGDLSVYWYQQSLDQGLQFLIQYYNGEERAKGNILERFSAQQFPDLHSELNLSSLELGDSALYFCASSVDQERSPLHFGNGTRLTVT.

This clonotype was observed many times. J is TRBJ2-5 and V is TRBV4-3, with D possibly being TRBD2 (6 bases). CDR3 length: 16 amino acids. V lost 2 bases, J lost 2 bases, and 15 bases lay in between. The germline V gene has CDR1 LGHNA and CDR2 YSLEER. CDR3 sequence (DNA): TGCGCCAGCAGCCAAACCGGGACTCTCTTACAAGAGACCCAGTACTTC. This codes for CASSQTGTLLQETQYF.

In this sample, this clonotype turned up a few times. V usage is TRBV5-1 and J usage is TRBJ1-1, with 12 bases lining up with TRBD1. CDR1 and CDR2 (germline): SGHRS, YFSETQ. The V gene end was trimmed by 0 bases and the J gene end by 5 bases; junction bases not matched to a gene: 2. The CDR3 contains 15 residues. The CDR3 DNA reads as TGCGCCAGCAGCTTGGGGGACAGGGGGCATACTGAAGCTTTCTTT. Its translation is CASSLGDRGHTEAFF.

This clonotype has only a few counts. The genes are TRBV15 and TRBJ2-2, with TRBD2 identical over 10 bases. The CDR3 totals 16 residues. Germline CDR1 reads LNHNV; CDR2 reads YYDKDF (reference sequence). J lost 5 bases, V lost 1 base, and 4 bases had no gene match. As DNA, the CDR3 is TGTGCCACCAGCAGAGCGGGACTAGCGATTACCGGGGAGCTGTTTTTT. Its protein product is CATSRAGLAITGELFF.

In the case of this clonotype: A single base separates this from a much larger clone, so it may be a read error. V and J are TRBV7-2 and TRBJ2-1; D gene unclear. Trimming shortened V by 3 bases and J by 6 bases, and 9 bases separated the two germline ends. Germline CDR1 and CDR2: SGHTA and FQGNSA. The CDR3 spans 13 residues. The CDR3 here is CTSSFRALNEQFF. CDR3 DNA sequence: TGTACCAGCAGCTTCCGGGCCCTCAATGAGCAGTTCTTC.

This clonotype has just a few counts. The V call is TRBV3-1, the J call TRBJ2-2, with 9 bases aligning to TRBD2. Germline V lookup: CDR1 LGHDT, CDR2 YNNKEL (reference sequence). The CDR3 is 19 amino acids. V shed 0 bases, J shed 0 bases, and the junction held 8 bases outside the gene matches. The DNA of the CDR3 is TGTGCCAGCAGCCAAGATCGGGAAATAGCGGGAGCGAACACCGGGGAGCTGTTTTTT. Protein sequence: CASSQDREIAGANTGELFF.

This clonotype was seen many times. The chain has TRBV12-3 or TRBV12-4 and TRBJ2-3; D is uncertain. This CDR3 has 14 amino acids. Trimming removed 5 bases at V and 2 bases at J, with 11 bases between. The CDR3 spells CASSPDIVTDTQYF. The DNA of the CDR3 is TGTGCCAGCAGTCCTGATATCGTCACAGATACGCAGTATTTT.

The chain's CDR3 is CATRPGGASYEQYF. In DNA form, the CDR3 reads TGTGCCACCAGACCAGGGGGGGCCTCCTACGAGCAGTACTTC. V is TRBV24-1 and J is TRBJ2-1; tentatively, D is TRBD1 or TRBD2 (7 bases each). The assigned J gene may be wrong: the sequence end matches TRBJ2-7 better. Germline CDR1 reads KGHDR; CDR2 reads SFDVKD. The CDR3 consists of 14 residues.

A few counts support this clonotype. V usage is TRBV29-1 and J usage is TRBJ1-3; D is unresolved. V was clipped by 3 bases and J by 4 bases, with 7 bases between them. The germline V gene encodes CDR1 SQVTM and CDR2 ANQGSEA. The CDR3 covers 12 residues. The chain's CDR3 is CSVDNGGNTIYF. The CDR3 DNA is TGCAGCGTTGATAACGGGGGAAACACCATATATTTT. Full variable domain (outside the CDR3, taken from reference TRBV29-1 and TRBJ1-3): SAVISQKPSRDICQRGTSLTIQCQVDSQVTMMFWYRQQPGQSLTLIATANQGSEATYESGFVIDKFPISRPNLTFSTLTVSNMSPEDSSIYLCSVDNGGNTIYFGEGSWLTVV.

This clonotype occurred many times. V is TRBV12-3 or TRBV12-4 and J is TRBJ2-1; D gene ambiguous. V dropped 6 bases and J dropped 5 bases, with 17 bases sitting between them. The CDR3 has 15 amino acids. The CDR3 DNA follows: TGTGCCAGCAGCCCTAGGACCGGTCGCAACAATGAGCAGTTCTTC. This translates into CASSPRTGRNNEQFF.

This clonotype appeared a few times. CDR3 region: CSARDSASGGSTDTQYF. The CDR3 DNA is TGCAGTGCTAGAGATTCGGCTAGCGGGGGGAGCACAGATACGCAGTATTTT. J is TRBJ2-3 and V is TRBV20-1; 11 nucleotides agree with TRBD2. Germline V lookup: CDR1 DFQATT, CDR2 SNEGSKA (reference sequence). J was trimmed by 0 bases and V by 0 bases; bases with no gene match: 5. The CDR3 is 17 amino acids.

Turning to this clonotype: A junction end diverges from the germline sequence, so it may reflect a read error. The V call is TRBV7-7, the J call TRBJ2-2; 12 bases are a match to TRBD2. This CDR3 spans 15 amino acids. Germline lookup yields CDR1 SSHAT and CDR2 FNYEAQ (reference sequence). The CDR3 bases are TGTGCTAGCAGCTTAACTAGCGGGGGGTCCGGGGAGCTGTTTTTT. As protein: CASSLTSGGSGELFF.

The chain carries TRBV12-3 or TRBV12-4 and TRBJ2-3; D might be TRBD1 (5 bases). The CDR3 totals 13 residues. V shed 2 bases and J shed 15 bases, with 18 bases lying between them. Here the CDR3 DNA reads TGTGCCAGCAGTTTAAGGGGAACGGATACGGAATATTTT. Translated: CASSLRGTDTEYF.

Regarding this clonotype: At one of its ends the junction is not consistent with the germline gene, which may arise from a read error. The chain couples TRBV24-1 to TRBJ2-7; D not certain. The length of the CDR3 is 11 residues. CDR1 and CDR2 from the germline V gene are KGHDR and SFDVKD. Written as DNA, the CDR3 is TGTGCCACTGGGGAATCTGAGACCCAGAACTTC. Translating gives CATGESETQNF.

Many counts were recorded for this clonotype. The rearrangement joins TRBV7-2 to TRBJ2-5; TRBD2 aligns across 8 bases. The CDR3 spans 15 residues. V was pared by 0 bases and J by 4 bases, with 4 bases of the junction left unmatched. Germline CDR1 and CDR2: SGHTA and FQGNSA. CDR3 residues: CASSLATSARETQYF. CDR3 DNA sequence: TGTGCCAGCAGCTTAGCGACTAGCGCCAGAGAGACCCAGTACTTC.

The CDR3 reads CASSPISYEQYF. The CDR3, as DNA: TGTGCCAGCAGTCCTATCAGTTACGAGCAGTACTTC. J is TRBJ2-7 and V is TRBV28; D unresolved. Germline-derived CDR1 and CDR2 are MDHEN and SYDVKM. The CDR3 is made up of 12 amino acids. V was shortened by 5 bases and J by 4 bases, with 9 bases between the two germline ends.

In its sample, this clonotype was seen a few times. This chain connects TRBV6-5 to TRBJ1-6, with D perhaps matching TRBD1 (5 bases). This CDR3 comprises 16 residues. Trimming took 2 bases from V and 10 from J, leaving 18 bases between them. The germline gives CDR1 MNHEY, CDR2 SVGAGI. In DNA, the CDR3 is TGTGCCAGCAGTTACCTCACAGGTCTAAGGGACTCACCCCTCCACTTT. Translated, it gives CASSYLTGLRDSPLHF.

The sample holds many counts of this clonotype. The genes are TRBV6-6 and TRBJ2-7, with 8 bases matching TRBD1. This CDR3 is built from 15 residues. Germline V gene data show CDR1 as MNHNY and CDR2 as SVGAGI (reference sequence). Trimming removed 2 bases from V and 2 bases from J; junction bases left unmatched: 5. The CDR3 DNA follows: TGTGCCAGCAGTTACGTGACAGGGGAGACCTACGAGCAGTACTTC. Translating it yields CASSYVTGETYEQYF.

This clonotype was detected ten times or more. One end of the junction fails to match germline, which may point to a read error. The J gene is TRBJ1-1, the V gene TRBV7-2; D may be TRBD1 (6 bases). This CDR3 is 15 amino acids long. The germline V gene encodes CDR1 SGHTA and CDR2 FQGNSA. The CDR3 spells CASSLARGGNTEAFF. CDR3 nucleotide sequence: TGTGCCAGCAGTTTAGCCAGGGGTGGGAACACTGAAGCTTTCTTT.

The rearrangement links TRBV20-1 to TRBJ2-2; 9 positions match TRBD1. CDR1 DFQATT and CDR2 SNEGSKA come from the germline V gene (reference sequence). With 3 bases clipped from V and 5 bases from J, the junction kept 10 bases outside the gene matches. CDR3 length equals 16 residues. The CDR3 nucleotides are TGCAGTGCTAGTCTTGCCGGGACAGGGCTAACCGGGGAGCTGTTTTTT. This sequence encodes CSASLAGTGLTGELFF.

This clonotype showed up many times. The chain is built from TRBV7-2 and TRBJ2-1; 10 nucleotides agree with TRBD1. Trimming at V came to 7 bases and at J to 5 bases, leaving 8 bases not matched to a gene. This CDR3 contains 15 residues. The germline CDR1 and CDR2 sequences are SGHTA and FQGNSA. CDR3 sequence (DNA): TGTGCCAGCACCCGACAGGGGGCTGTGGACAATGAGCAGTTCTTC. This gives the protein CASTRQGAVDNEQFF.

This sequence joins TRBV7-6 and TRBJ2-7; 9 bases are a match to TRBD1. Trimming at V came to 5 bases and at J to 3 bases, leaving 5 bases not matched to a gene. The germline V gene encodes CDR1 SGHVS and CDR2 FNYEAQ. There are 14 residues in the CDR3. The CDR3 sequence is CASSPGQGHYEQYF. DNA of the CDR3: TGTGCCAGCAGCCCGGGACAGGGTCACTACGAGCAGTACTTC.